This T cell receptor beta chain was profiled in a study of blood T cells in healthy people across ages. Findings and caveats of the study: Diversity figures derived from one million T cells were judged to underestimate the true value.

This clonotype was seen more than once but under ten times. Its matching antigen is unknown. PCR was performed a second time for roughly 7 to 11 cycles using a sample-barcoded 5' primer and a J-beta primer mix. The template-switch adaptor, which had 12 random nucleotides, put a tag on each cDNA molecule. No fewer than 2.5 million CDR3-containing paired-end reads came from each sample. TCRdb passed the 5' RACE reads through MiXCR, listing each CDR3 protein once. This table holds about 1.8 million distinct CDR3 sequences, roughly 52% found once. Deletions cut 6 bases from V and 2 bases from J, with 17 bases between. CDR3 length: 16 amino acids. Germline V gene sequence: CDR1 MNHEY, CDR2 SVGEGT.

The sample consisted of blood. The sequence came from a woman aged 40 to 50 in good health. The J gene is TRBJ2-1, the V gene TRBV6-2 or TRBV6-3, with unresolved D. CDR3 bases: TGTGCCAGCAGCCCCCAGTCGGTCCTCGCCTACAATGAGCAGTTCTTC. As protein: CASSPQSVLAYNEQFF.